The 7 T cell receptor beta chains given below trace back to one sample, sequenced in a study of response to subunit inactivated influenza vaccine. TCRdb passed the RT-PCR reads through MiXCR, listing each CDR3 protein once. The sample lists around 750,000 distinct CDR3 sequences, 21% seen once, with 10% in the top ten. Sample: PBMCs from blood, taken about 5 days after vaccination. These receptors came from a man aged 50 to 59 who received an inactivated influenza vaccine.

The gene calls are TRBV20-1 and TRBJ2-5, with D perhaps TRBD1 or TRBD2 (5 bases each). Germline values: CDR1 DFQATT, CDR2 SNEGSKA (reference sequence). Between the trimmed V and J ends, which lost 2 bases and 7 bases, there was a span of 14 bases. The CDR3 is made up of 13 amino acids. CDR3 nucleotides: TGCAGTGCTAGAACCTGGGGGAGTTGGACCCAGTACTTC. Amino acids: CSARTWGSWTQYF.

The rearrangement uses TRBV2 and TRBJ2-1, with 10 bases fitting TRBD1. V lost 6 bases to trimming and J lost 2 bases; unmatched junction nucleotides: 4. The V gene's germline CDR1 is SNHLY and CDR2 FYNNEI. The CDR3 covers 15 residues. As DNA, the CDR3 is TGTGCCAGCAGGGTCGACAGGGGGCCCTACAATGAGCAGTTCTTC. Protein: CASRVDRGPYNEQFF.

This clonotype was seen a few times. The chain links TRBV28 to TRBJ1-5; D is ambiguous. Trimming stripped 5 bases from V and 3 bases from J, with 14 bases between. This CDR3 spans 15 amino acids. CDR1 MDHEN and CDR2 SYDVKM come from the germline V gene. This CDR3 is CASSPDGRYNQPQHF. CDR3 in DNA: TGTGCCAGCAGTCCCGACGGGAGGTACAATCAGCCCCAGCATTTT.

This clonotype has only a few counts. This sequence joins TRBV11-2 and TRBJ2-6; 7 positions agree with TRBD1. The CDR3 sequence is 18 residues long. The germline V gene has CDR1 SGHAT and CDR2 FQNNGV. V lost 4 bases, J lost 0 bases, and 9 bases stayed unmatched. Written as DNA, the CDR3 is TGTGCCAGCAGCTGGATGGCAGCAGGGGGCTCTGGGGCCAACGTCCTGACTTTC. It encodes CASSWMAAGGSGANVLTF.

This chain joins TRBV12-3 or TRBV12-4 and TRBJ1-2; D gene uncertain. Trimming left V 6 bases short and J 0 bases short, with 8 bases between. CDR3 size: 13 residues. The CDR3 DNA is TGTGCCAGCAGCTACTCAGCTAACTATGGCTACACCTTC. Encoded protein: CASSYSANYGYTF.

The rearrangement uses TRBV15 and TRBJ2-1; D remains ambiguous. This CDR3 region has 15 residues. The V gene lost 2 bases and the J gene lost 7 bases, with 15 bases spanning the gap. CDR1 LNHNV and CDR2 YYDKDF come from the germline V gene (reference sequence). The CDR3, as DNA: TGTGCCACCAGCAGACTCGGACGGTCTGAGAATGAGCAGTTCTTC. Protein: CATSRLGRSENEQFF.

This clonotype was counted only a few times. This chain joins TRBV27 and TRBJ1-3; D might be TRBD1 (5 bases). The CDR3 has 16 amino acids. In germline, CDR1 is MNHEY, CDR2 SMNVEV (reference sequence). V was cut by 0 bases and J by 0 bases, with 9 bases left in between. This CDR3 reads CASSLSAGSSGNTIYF. DNA for the CDR3: TGTGCCAGCAGTTTATCGGCAGGGAGCTCTGGAAACACCATATATTTT.